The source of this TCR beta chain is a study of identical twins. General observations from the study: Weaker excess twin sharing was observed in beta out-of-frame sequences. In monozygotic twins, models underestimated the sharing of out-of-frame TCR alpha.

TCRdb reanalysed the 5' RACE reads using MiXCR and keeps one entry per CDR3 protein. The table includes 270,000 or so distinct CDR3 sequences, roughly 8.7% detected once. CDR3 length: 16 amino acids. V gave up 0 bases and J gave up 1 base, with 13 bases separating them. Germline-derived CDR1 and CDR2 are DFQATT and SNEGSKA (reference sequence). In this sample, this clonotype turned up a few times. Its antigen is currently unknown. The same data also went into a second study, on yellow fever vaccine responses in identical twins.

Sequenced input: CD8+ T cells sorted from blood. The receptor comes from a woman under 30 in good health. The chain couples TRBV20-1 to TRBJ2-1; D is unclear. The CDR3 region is CSARDGIRTSYNEQFF. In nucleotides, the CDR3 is TGCAGTGCTAGAGACGGAATTAGAACATCCTACAATGAGCAGTTCTTC.